This T cell receptor (beta chain) was documented in a study of T cell responses to AZD1222 COVID-19 vaccine. Overall study context: Second-dose recipients at about 4 or about 12 weeks were treated as one pooled group.

Remarks on this clone: The antigen is unknown.

Findings and limits, study-wide: Dominant at 160-218 and 743-854, vaccine-associated CD4 TCRs also spanned spike. Seropositivity was recorded at baseline in only five to seven AZD1222 recipients. Clonal diversity may have been underestimated, and the donors were mostly white British, with more females than males.

Using immunoSEQ multiplex PCR, the repertoire was profiled, and TCRdb retains in-frame clones only, with some absent. The sample lists roughly 150,000 clones, around 91% occurring once. The junction had 9 bases not matched to a gene; V was cut back by 3 bases and J by 5 bases. Germline CDR1 and CDR2: DFQATT and SNEGSKA (reference sequence). The CDR3 contains 14 residues. The clonotype originates from an adult in good health. The sequenced sample was peripheral blood, obtained on day 0 of AZD1222 vaccination. The gene calls are TRBV20-1 and TRBJ2-5; 7 bases are shared with TRBD2. The CDR3 coding sequence is TGCAGTGCTAGTGTCCCAGGACTAGGGGAGACCCAGTACTTC. This encodes CSASVPGLGETQYF.